These 26 T cell receptor beta chains were sequenced from one sample in a study of identical twins. Each CDR3 protein is one row after TCRdb ran MiXCR on the 5' RACE reads. The sample has hundreds of thousands of distinct CDR3 sequences; about 8.9% are singletons. The sample was also reused in another study, on yellow fever vaccine responses in identical twins.

The specimen was memory (CD45RO+) T cells sorted from blood. These receptors originate from a woman under 30 in good health.

This clonotype was counted between two and nine times. The gene calls are TRBV7-9 and TRBJ2-1; 10 nucleotides match TRBD2. The CDR3 extends over 17 amino acids. The junction had 14 bases not matched to a gene; V was cut back by 5 bases and J by 7 bases. CDR1 is SEHNR and CDR2 is FQNEAQ in the germline V gene (reference sequence). CDR3 amino acids: CASSPPAKALAGNEQFF. The CDR3 region has the DNA TGTGCCAGCAGCCCACCTGCGAAGGCACTAGCGGGGAATGAGCAGTTCTTC.

This clonotype was seen more than once but under ten times. This rearrangement joins TRBV7-3 to TRBJ2-1; D unresolved. This CDR3 has 17 amino acids. In germline, CDR1 is SGHTA, CDR2 FQGTGA. V lost 1 base and J 6 bases, leaving 19 bases between the germline ends. CDR3 bases: TGTGCCAGCAGCTTAATCGGAATGGCGGACGGAAGCAATGAGCAGTTCTTC. Protein: CASSLIGMADGSNEQFF.

Only a few counts were recorded for this clonotype. The chain couples TRBV6-1 to TRBJ2-2; TRBD1 might be the D (5 bases). V gave up 8 bases and J gave up 0 bases, with 10 bases separating them. This CDR3 contains 14 residues. CDR1 is MNHNS and CDR2 is SASEGT in the germline V gene. The CDR3 loop is CASRDSANTGELFF. The CDR3 DNA is TGTGCCAGCCGCGACAGCGCGAACACCGGGGAGCTGTTTTTT.

This clonotype was counted at least ten times. The genes are TRBV29-1 and TRBJ2-1, with TRBD2 matching over 10 bases. The trim removed 4 bases at V and 2 bases at J, leaving 8 bases unmatched. Germline lookup yields CDR1 SQVTM and CDR2 ANQGSEA. The CDR3 spans 16 residues. DNA for the CDR3: TGCAGCGTTGTAGGAGCGGGGGGGCCTACCTACAATGAGCAGTTCTTC. It is translated as CSVVGAGGPTYNEQFF.

The chain is built from TRBV12-5 and TRBJ2-3; TRBD2 might be the D (5 bases). The CDR3 has 14 amino acids. V lost 3 bases to trimming and J lost 1 base, with 8 bases between them. CDR1 is LGHNT and CDR2 is FRNRAP in the germline V gene. CDR3 protein: CASGLDSGTDTQYF. The CDR3 nucleotides are TGTGCTAGTGGTTTAGATAGCGGCACAGATACGCAGTATTTT.

This clonotype was detected a few times. V is TRBV11-3 and J is TRBJ2-7; D is unresolved. The CDR3 has 11 amino acids. The V and J ends lost 3 bases and 7 bases respectively, with 7 bases between them. The germline V gene has CDR1 SGHNT and CDR2 YENEEA. CDR3 nucleotide sequence: TGTGCCAGCAGCTTGAACGGGGAGCAGTACTTC. Amino acid sequence: CASSLNGEQYF.

This clonotype has only a few counts. The rearrangement uses TRBV6-1 and TRBJ2-7, with D possibly matching TRBD1 (5 bases). Germline CDR1 reads MNHNS; CDR2 reads SASEGT. V was clipped by 3 bases and J by 3 bases, with 12 bases between them. The CDR3 covers 14 residues. The CDR3 DNA reads TGTGCCAGCAGTGAGGGGCAGGACATCTACGAGCAGTACGTC. It translates to CASSEGQDIYEQYV.

The chain combines TRBV6-5 with TRBJ1-5; possible D gene TRBD1, 5 bases. Per germline, CDR1 MNHEY and CDR2 SVGAGI. The V gene lost 5 bases and the J gene lost 1 base, with 24 bases spanning the gap. The CDR3 consists of 19 residues. The CDR3 bases are TGTGCCAGCAGTCTACAACCGAGCGGGGGATTATTAAGCAATCAGCCCCAGCATTTT. This codes for CASSLQPSGGLLSNQPQHF.

This clonotype was seen repeatedly, ten times or more. This chain uses TRBV10-3 with TRBJ2-2; possible D gene TRBD1, 5 bases. The germline V gene encodes CDR1 ENHRY and CDR2 SYGVKD. This CDR3 contains 15 residues. The V and J ends lost 3 bases and 5 bases respectively, with 13 bases between them. The CDR3 here is CAISDKGLTTGELFF. CDR3 nucleotides: TGTGCCATCAGTGATAAGGGGCTAACGACCGGGGAGCTGTTTTTT.

Ten or more counts support this clonotype. J is TRBJ2-1 and V is TRBV20-1; D uncertain. Between the trimmed V and J ends, which lost 6 bases and 5 bases, there was a span of 17 bases. In germline, CDR1 is DFQATT, CDR2 SNEGSKA (reference sequence). The CDR3 has 14 amino acids. The CDR3, as DNA: TGCAGTGCCCTCTCTCATAGATGGGACAATGAGCAGTTCTTC. Translated, it gives CSALSHRWDNEQFF.

The table lists this clonotype with many counts. The chain uses TRBV12-3 or TRBV12-4 and TRBJ2-1; no clear D gene. This CDR3 spans 12 amino acids. V was clipped by 4 bases and J by 4 bases, with 5 bases between them. The CDR3 sequence is CASSWGYNEQFF. The CDR3 DNA is TGTGCCAGCAGTTGGGGATACAATGAGCAGTTCTTC.

This clonotype turned up a few times. The rearrangement links TRBV9 to TRBJ2-3; D could derive from TRBD1 or TRBD2 (5 bases each). Germline V gene lookup returns CDR1 SGDLS and CDR2 YYNGEE. The CDR3 totals 14 residues. V shed 8 bases and J shed 2 bases, with 15 bases lying between them. CDR3 residues: CASGVGPYTDTQYF. DNA of the CDR3: TGTGCCAGTGGTGTGGGACCGTACACAGATACGCAGTATTTT.

V gene TRBV20-1 combines with J gene TRBJ1-5; unclear D gene. The V gene lost 1 base and the J gene lost 4 bases, with 5 bases spanning the gap. CDR1 and CDR2 (germline): DFQATT, SNEGSKA (reference sequence). The CDR3 length is 12 residues. CDR3 sequence reads: CSARVTNQPQHF. The CDR3 DNA reads as TGCAGTGCTAGAGTTACTAATCAGCCCCAGCATTTT.

V is TRBV2 and J is TRBJ2-7; D is possibly TRBD2 (5 bases). The CDR3 runs to 15 residues. With 1 base removed from V and 3 bases from J, the gap between germline ends came to 13 bases. Germline-derived CDR1 and CDR2 are SNHLY and FYNNEI. The CDR3 is CASSEGAGAIYEQYF. In DNA, the CDR3 is TGTGCCAGCAGTGAAGGGGCGGGCGCAATCTACGAGCAGTACTTC.

Ten or more counts support this clonotype. The chain joins TRBV5-5 to TRBJ2-1; D is perhaps TRBD2 (6 bases). Germline V gene lookup returns CDR1 SGHKS and CDR2 YYEKEE (reference sequence). The CDR3 length is 15 residues. V was shortened by 3 bases and J by 0 bases, with 10 bases between the two germline ends. The CDR3 coding sequence is TGTGCCAGCAGCTCGCGGACTAACTCCTACAATGAGCAGTTCTTC. This translates into CASSSRTNSYNEQFF.

There are many counts of this clonotype. The chain carries TRBV6-4 and TRBJ1-2; maybe TRBD1 (5 bases). Deletions cut 3 bases from V and 4 bases from J, with 9 bases between. The CDR3 length is 13 residues. The germline V gene encodes CDR1 MRHNA and CDR2 SNTAGT. The CDR3 DNA reads TGTGCCAGCAGTGAATCGGGGGGCTATGGCTACACCTTC. Translated, it gives CASSESGGYGYTF.

The CDR3 DNA sequence: TGTGCCACCAGCAGGGGGACTCCGGGTTTAAATGAGCAGTTCTTC. Translated, it gives CATSRGTPGLNEQFF. V is TRBV15 and J is TRBJ2-1, with D tentatively TRBD2 (6 bases). Germline CDR1 LNHNV, CDR2 YYDKDF (reference sequence). The CDR3 has 15 residues. The V end lost 3 bases, the J end lost 7 bases, and 16 bases lay between the germline ends.

The genes are TRBV15 and TRBJ2-1, with a possible D match to TRBD1 (6 bases). The germline V and J ends were trimmed by 5 bases and 0 bases, with 11 bases remaining between them. CDR3 length: 15 residues. Per the germline V gene, CDR1 is LNHNV and CDR2 is YYDKDF (reference sequence). Here the CDR3 reads CATSRQESSYNEQFF. CDR3 sequence (DNA): TGTGCCACCAGCCGACAGGAGAGCTCCTACAATGAGCAGTTCTTC.

The rearrangement links TRBV6-2 or TRBV6-3 to TRBJ2-7, with TRBD1 matching 10 bases. The CDR3 has 13 amino acids. Germline V gene data show CDR1 as MNHEY and CDR2 as SVGEGT. With V trimmed by 6 bases and J by 5 bases, 4 bases remained unmatched. The CDR3 DNA reads as TGTGCCAGCAGGACAGGGGGCTTCAACGAGCAGTACTTC. Its protein product is CASRTGGFNEQYF.

This clonotype was recorded a few times. The genes are TRBV7-6 and TRBJ2-7, with D unclear. V was shortened by 4 bases and J by 8 bases, with 18 bases between the two germline ends. CDR1 SGHVS and CDR2 FNYEAQ come from the germline V gene. The CDR3 has 14 amino acids. CDR3 loop: CASSSDSAGSKQYF. For the CDR3, the DNA is TGTGCCAGCAGCTCCGATTCAGCTGGGTCCAAGCAGTACTTC. Full variable domain (outside the CDR3, taken from reference TRBV7-6 and TRBJ2-7): GAGVSQSPRYKVTKRGQDVALRCDPISGHVSLYWYRQALGQGPEFLTYFNYEAQQDKSGLPNDRFSAERPEGSISTLTIQRTEQRDSAMYRCASSSDSAGSKQYFGPGTRLTVT.

CDR3 in DNA: TGTACCTTCTGTCCCCGGACAGGGGGATACTCTGGGGCCAACGTCCTGACTTTC. This codes for CTFCPRTGGYSGANVLTF. The chain joins TRBV12-3 or TRBV12-4 to TRBJ2-6; 10 bases align to TRBD1. The CDR3 is 18 amino acids.

This clonotype was seen only a few times. The rearrangement uses TRBV5-5 and TRBJ1-5; 7 nucleotides align to TRBD1. CDR3 length: 16 amino acids. V dropped 6 bases and J dropped 1; count of bases not matched to a gene: 10. Germline lookup yields CDR1 SGHKS and CDR2 YYEKEE (reference sequence). CDR3 sequence: CASNSGKGASNQPQHF. In DNA form, the CDR3 reads TGTGCCAGCAACTCTGGAAAGGGGGCAAGCAATCAGCCCCAGCATTTT.

The chain carries TRBV7-8 and TRBJ2-3; 10 bases align to TRBD1. Trimming cost V 5 bases and J 3 bases; bases outside gene matches: 8. Germline assignment: CDR1 SGHVS and CDR2 FQNEAQ. The CDR3 has 16 residues. The CDR3 protein is CASSGRDRGGTDTQYF. DNA for the CDR3: TGTGCCAGCAGCGGCCGGGACAGGGGCGGAACAGATACGCAGTATTTT.

There are many counts of this clonotype. This sequence joins TRBV28 and TRBJ2-5, with D possibly TRBD2 on 5 matching bases. The CDR3 contains 13 residues. Germline CDR1 and CDR2: MDHEN and SYDVKM. V lost 3 bases to trimming and J lost 4 bases, with 9 bases between them. The CDR3 here is CASSFFGGETQYF. In DNA form, the CDR3 reads TGTGCCAGCAGTTTTTTTGGAGGAGAGACCCAGTACTTC.

This clonotype showed up many times. The V gene is TRBV12-3 or TRBV12-4, the J gene TRBJ2-7; D may match TRBD1 or TRBD2 (5 bases each). Trimming removed 2 bases at V and 2 bases at J, with 7 bases between. CDR3 size: 13 residues. CDR3 nucleotide sequence: TGTGCCAGCAGTTTAAGGGACCCCTACGAGCAGTACTTC. Translated: CASSLRDPYEQYF.

This clonotype came up a few times. This chain links TRBV24-1 with TRBJ1-2, with 7 bases matching TRBD1. The V gene's germline CDR1 is KGHDR and CDR2 SFDVKD. After removal of 4 bases from V and 4 bases from J, the junction contained 8 bases not matched to a gene. This CDR3 has 15 amino acids. CDR3 DNA sequence: TGTGCCACCAGTGAGGCAGGGGGTGGTTTCTATGGCTACACCTTC. Its protein product is CATSEAGGGFYGYTF.